This T cell receptor beta chain comes out of a study of chemoradiotherapy in HPV16-positive cancers. The wider study: Functional T-cell assays on two HPV16-positive patients' cells defined candidate HPV-specific clones and common TCR motifs.

The CDR3 consists of 16 residues. Unmatched junction bases numbered 7, after V lost 2 bases and J lost 5 bases. Germline V CDR1 and CDR2: MDHEN, SYDVKM. Sequencing was performed with immunoSEQ multiplex PCR; in TCRdb, only in-frame clones are kept and a portion is missing. The data hold over 7,000 clones, with more than 70% observed a single time. The clonotype originates from a human donor with HPV-associated anogenital cancer. The sample was taken from a patient who underwent chemoradiotherapy. The rearrangement uses TRBV28 and TRBJ1-5, with 9 nucleotides matching TRBD1. For the CDR3, the DNA is TGTGCCAGCAGTTTAGAGAGACAGGGGGTTTATCAGCCCCAGCATTTT. Protein: CASSLERQGVYQPQHF.